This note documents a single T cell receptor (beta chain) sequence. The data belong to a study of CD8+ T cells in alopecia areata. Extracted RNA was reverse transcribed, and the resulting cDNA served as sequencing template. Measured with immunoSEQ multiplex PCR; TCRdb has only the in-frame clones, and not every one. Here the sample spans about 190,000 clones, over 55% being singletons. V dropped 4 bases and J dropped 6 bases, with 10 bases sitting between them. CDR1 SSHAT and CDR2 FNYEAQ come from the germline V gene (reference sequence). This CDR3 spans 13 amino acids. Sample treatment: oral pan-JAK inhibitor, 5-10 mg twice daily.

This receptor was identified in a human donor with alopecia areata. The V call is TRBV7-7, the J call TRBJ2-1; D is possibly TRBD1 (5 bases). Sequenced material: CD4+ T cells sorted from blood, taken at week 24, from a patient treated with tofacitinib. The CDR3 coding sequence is TGTGCCAGCAGCTCCCAGGGCCCCAATGAGCAGTTCTTC. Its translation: CASSSQGPNEQFF.